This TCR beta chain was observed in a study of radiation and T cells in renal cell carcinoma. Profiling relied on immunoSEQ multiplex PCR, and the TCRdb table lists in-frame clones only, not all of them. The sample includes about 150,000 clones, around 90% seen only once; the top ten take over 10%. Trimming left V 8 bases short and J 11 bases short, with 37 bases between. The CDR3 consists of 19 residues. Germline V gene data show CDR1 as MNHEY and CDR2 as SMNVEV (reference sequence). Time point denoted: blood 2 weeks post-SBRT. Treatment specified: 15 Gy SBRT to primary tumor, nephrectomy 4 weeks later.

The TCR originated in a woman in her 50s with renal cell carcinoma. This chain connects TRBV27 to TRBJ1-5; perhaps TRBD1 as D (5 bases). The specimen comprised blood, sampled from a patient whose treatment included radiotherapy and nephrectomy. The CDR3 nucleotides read TGTGCCAGCTCTCAACTCGTCAGCGGAGGGGACGGGGTGGGATGGGCCCAGCATTTT. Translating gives CASSQLVSGGDGVGWAQHF.